This section outlines one T cell receptor (beta chain) sequence together with its context. This entry is derived from a study of CD8 T cells in Susac syndrome. The authors reverse transcribed roughly 0.5 to 1 ug RNA with random hexamers. TCRdb processed the immunoSEQ multiplex PCR reads anew with MiXCR; each CDR3 protein has one entry. The repertoire includes 120,000 to 150,000 distinct CDR3 sequences, roughly 94% of them detected once, and about 0.076% sits in the top ten. CD8+ and CD4+ T cells from blood underwent TCR beta sequencing, which was carried out in a high-throughput format. The CDR3 spans 15 residues. Germline V gives CDR1 SGHRS, CDR2 YFSETQ. Germline trimming cut 4 bases from V and 5 bases from J; bases unmatched to any gene: 12.

The clonotype comes from a human donor in good health. J is TRBJ2-7 and V is TRBV5-1; 7 bases line up with TRBD1. Input material: CD4+ T cells from PBMCs. The CDR3 nucleotides are TGCGCCAGCAGCCCCCGACAGGGTGGAAGAGACGAGCAGTACTTC. This codes for CASSPRQGGRDEQYF.